This T cell receptor beta chain was observed in a study of blood T cell repertoires in COVID-19 (dated by TCRdb to 2020 to 2022). Turning to the overall study: Samples from collaborators originated in the United States, Italy and Spain and spanned both the acute and convalescent phases of COVID-19. The prospective study material was composed of cDNA or gDNA derived from T cells, B-cell-depleted T cells, or PBMCs. Deeply sampled blood TCRbeta repertoires from subjects exposed to, actively infected with, or recovered from COVID-19 were included in the dataset. The repertoires were released in a freely available public database meant as a resource for research on the immune response to SARS-CoV-2. The samples were drawn from two sources: the first 160 participants of the ongoing ImmuneRACE study, and 1,200 or so subjects contributed by 6 global collaborators. Nearly every sample came with metadata listing a de-identified subject ID, COVID-19 status, age in years and sex. HLA class I and class II types, where available, came from metadata supplied by the sample provider rather than from assay-based typing. The paper as a whole reports these results and caveats: How much clinical and demographic metadata was included differed by source and by participant, and the metadata was provided uncurated.

Collaborating institutions collected whole blood in K2EDTA tubes following their own protocols. For TCRbeta analysis, collaborators shipped samples in one of three forms: frozen whole blood, isolated PBMCs, or DNA extracted from either of those sample types. The CDR3, from cysteine to phenylalanine, totals 14 residues. CDR3 DNA only is kept here, 42 bases in frame from base 1. The trim is 3 bases for V and 5 bases for J, with a gap of 13 bases between the germline ends. Reading the germline V gene gives CDR1 KGHSH and CDR2 LQKENI. The immunoSEQ Assay, a bias-controlled multiplex PCR, was used to amplify TCRbeta CDR3 regions from genomic DNA. The authors' analysis ran thus. Within the assay, amplification of reference gene primers was used to estimate how many nucleated cells each sample contained. To quantify the absolute abundance of each unique TCRbeta CDR3 rearrangement, sequence reads were collapsed and filtered. For each sample, productive Simpson clonality was calculated as the square root of Simpson's diversity index across productive rearrangements. TCRdb re-hosts the immuneACCESS table, in-frame sequences only. Its copies lack some clones; in the studies checked, an unresolved V gene accounts for under half of them, and the cause for the rest is not known. The V and J calls and clone size are taken from that table; D and trimming were inferred from the DNA. This sample is represented by fewer than 250,000 clones; 75% to 85% of them were singletons. Of the sample, around 4.7% is held by the ten largest clones.

About this clone: Its antigen has not been determined. No qualities accompany the bases; no much larger clone lies one base away.

The TCR sequence derives from a woman aged 65 to 85 with acute or convalescent COVID-19. The sample taken for sequencing was peripheral blood. The V and J genes are TRBV18 and TRBJ1-2; TRBD1 is perhaps the D gene, given 6 matching bases. The nucleotide sequence reads TGTGCCAGCTCACCTCAGAGCACAGGGTATGGCTACACCTTC. The encoded protein is CASSPQSTGYGYTF.